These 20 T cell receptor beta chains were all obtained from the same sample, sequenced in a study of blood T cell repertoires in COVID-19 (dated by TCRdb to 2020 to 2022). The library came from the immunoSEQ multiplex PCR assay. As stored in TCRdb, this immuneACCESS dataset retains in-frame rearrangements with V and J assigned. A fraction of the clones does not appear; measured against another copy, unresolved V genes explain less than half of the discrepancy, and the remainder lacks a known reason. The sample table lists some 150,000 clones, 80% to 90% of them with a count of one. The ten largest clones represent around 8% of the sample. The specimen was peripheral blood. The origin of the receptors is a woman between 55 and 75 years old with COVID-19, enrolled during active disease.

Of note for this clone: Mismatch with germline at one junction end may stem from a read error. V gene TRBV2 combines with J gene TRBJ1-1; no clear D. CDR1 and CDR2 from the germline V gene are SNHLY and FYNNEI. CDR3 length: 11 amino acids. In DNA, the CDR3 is TGCCGCGCTGGGCGCGACACTGAAGCTTTCTTT. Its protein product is CRAGRDTEAFF.

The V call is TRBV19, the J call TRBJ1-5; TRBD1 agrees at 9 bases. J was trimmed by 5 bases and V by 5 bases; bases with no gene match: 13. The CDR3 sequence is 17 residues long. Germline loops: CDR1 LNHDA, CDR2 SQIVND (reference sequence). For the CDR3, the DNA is TGTGCCAGTAGTCCTCGAGGGGGGACAGGGATTCATCAGCCCCAGCATTTT. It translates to CASSPRGGTGIHQPQHF.

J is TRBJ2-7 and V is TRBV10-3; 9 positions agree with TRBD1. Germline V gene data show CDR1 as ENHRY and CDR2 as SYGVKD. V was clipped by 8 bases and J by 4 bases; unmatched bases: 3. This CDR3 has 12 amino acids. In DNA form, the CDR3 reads TGTGCCATCGGGACAGGGACGTACGAGCAGTACTTC. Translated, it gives CAIGTGTYEQYF.

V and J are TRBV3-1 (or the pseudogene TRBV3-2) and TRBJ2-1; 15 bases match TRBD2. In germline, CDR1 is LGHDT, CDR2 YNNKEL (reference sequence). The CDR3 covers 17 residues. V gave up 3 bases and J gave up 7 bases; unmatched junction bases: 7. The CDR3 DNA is TGTGCCAGCAGCCAGGGACTAGCGGGGGGCCGAATTAATGAGCAGTTCTTC. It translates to CASSQGLAGGRINEQFF.

The CDR3 DNA sequence: TGCGCCAGCCGGGTCTCCTTAGCGGGGGACCAGCACGAGCAGTACTTC. Residues: CASRVSLAGDQHEQYF. V and J are TRBV5-1 and TRBJ2-7, with 9 bases identical to TRBD2. J was trimmed by 5 bases and V by 7 bases; bases with no gene match: 16. This CDR3 is 16 amino acids long. CDR1 is SGHRS and CDR2 is YFSETQ in the germline V gene.

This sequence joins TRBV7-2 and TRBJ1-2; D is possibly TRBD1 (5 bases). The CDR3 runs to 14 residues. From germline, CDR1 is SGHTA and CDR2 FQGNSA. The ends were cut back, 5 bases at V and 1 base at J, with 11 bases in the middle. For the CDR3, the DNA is TGTGCCAGCAGCACTTGGGGGGTTAACTATGGCTACACCTTC. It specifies CASSTWGVNYGYTF.

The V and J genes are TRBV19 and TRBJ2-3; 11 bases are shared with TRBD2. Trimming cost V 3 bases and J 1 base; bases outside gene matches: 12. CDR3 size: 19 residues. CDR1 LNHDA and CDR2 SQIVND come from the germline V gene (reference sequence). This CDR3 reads CASSIPPLKLAGGTDTQYF. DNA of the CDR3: TGTGCCAGTAGTATCCCGCCCCTCAAACTAGCGGGGGGCACAGATACGCAGTATTTT.

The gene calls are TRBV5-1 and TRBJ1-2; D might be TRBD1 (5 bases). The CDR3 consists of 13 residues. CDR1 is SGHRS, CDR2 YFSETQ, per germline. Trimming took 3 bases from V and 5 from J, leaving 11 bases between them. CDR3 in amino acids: CASSWQGGYGYTF. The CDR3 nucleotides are TGCGCCAGCAGCTGGCAGGGAGGGTATGGCTACACCTTC.

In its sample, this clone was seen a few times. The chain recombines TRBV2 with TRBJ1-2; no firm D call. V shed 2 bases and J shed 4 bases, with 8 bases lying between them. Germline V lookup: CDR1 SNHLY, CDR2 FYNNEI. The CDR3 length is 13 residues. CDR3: CASSENGVYGYTF. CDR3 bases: TGTGCCAGCAGTGAAAACGGTGTCTATGGCTACACCTTC.

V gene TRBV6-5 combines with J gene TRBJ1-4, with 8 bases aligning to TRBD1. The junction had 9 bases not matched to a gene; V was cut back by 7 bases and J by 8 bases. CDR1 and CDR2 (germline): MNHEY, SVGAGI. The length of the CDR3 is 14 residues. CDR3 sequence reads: CASTPQGGWEKLFF. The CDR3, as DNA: TGTGCCAGCACCCCACAGGGGGGTTGGGAAAAACTGTTTTTT.

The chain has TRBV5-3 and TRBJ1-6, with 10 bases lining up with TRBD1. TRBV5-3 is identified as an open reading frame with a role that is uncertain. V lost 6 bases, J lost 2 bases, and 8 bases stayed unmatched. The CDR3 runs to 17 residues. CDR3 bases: TGTGCCAGAAAGAGAAGGGACAGGGGTCCCTATAATTCACCCCTCCACTTT. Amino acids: CARKRRDRGPYNSPLHF.

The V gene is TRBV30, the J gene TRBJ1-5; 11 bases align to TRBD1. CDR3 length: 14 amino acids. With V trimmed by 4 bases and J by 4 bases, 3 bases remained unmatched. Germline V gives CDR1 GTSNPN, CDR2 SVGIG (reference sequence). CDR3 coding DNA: TGTGCCTGGAACAGGGACAGGGGGAATCAGCCCCAGCATTTT. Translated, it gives CAWNRDRGNQPQHF.

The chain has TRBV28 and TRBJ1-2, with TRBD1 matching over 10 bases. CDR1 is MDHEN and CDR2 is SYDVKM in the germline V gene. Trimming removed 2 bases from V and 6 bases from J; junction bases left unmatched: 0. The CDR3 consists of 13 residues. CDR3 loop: CASSLGQGDGYTF. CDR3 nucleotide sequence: TGTGCCAGCAGTTTAGGACAGGGGGATGGCTACACCTTC.

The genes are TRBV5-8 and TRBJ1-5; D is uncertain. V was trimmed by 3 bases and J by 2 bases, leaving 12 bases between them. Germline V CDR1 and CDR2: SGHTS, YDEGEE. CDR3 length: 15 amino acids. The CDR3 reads CASSSGVEGNQPQHF. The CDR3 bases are TGTGCCAGCAGCTCCGGTGTTGAGGGCAATCAGCCCCAGCATTTT.

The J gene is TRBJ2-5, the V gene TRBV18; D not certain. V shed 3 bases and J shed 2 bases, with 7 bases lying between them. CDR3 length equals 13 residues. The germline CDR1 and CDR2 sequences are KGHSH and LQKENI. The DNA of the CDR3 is TGTGCCAGCTCACCCAACAATCAAGAGACCCAGTACTTC. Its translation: CASSPNNQETQYF.

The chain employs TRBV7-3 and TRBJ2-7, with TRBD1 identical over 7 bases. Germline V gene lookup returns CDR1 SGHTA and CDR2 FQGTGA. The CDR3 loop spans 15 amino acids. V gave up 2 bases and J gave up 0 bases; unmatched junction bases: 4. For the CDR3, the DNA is TGTGCCAGCAGCTTATCGACAGGGCCCTCCTACGAGCAGTACTTC. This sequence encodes CASSLSTGPSYEQYF.

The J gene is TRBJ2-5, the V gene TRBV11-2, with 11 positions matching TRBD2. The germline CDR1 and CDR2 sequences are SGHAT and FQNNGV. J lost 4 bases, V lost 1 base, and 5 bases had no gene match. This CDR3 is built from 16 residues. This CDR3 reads CASSLGSGGGSETQYF. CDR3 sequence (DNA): TGTGCCAGCAGCTTAGGTAGCGGGGGGGGTTCAGAGACCCAGTACTTC.

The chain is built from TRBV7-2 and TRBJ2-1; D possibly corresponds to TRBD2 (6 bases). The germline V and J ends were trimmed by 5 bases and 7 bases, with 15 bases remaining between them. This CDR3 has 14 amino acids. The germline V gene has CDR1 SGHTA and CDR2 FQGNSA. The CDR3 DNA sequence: TGTGCCAGCAGCGCGGCGGGGCCTGGAAATGAGCAGTTCTTC. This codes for CASSAAGPGNEQFF.

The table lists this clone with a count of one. Written as DNA, the CDR3 is TGTGCCAGCAGCCCCGGGGGAGGTTTCTCCTACGAGCAGTACTTC. Its protein is CASSPGGGFSYEQYF. This rearrangement joins TRBV7-2 to TRBJ2-7; possibly TRBD2 for D (6 bases). The CDR3 sequence is 15 residues long. Germline V gene sequence: CDR1 SGHTA, CDR2 FQGNSA. The ends were cut back, 5 bases at V and 0 bases at J, with 14 bases in the middle.

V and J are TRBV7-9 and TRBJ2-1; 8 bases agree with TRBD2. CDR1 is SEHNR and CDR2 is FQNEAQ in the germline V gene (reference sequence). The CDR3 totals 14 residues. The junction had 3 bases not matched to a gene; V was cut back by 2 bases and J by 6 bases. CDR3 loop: CASSLMTSVNEQFF. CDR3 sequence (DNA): TGTGCCAGCAGCTTAATGACTAGCGTCAATGAGCAGTTCTTC.